This T cell receptor (beta chain) originates from a study of T cells in Graves' hyperthyroidism and ophthalmopathy. General study findings and limits: Patients with ophthalmopathy were separated from those with stable hyperthyroidism by a 13 V-J model. The model's output predicted ophthalmopathy at a median of about 6.5 months prior to onset.

V dropped 4 bases and J dropped 0; count of bases not matched to a gene: 8. CDR1 SGDLS and CDR2 YYNGEE come from the germline V gene. The CDR3 has 18 amino acids. Amplification yielded TCR beta CDR3 regions, with RNA transcripts as the source. The HTBI primer set was used in a first-round RT-PCR of the TCR CDR3. Using its own MiXCR run on the multiplex PCR reads, TCRdb lists one record per CDR3 protein. Found here are over 450,000 distinct CDR3 sequences, approximately 15% of them singletons; the top ten hold about 17%. About this clonotype: The antigen remains undetermined.

The V call is TRBV9, the J call TRBJ2-1; 12 bases agree with TRBD2. This TCR derives from a young woman with Graves' hyperthyroidism. The sample taken for sequencing was blood. DNA for the CDR3: TGTGCCAGCAGCCCGTGGACTAGCGGGGTTAGCTCCTACAATGAGCAGTTCTTC. Protein: CASSPWTSGVSSYNEQFF.